These 6 T cell receptor beta chains came from one sample sequenced in a study of CD8+CD57+ T cells in acquired aplastic anemia. Genomic DNA was employed as the template in profiling TCR beta VDJ and CDR3. Using its own MiXCR run on the reads, TCRdb lists one record per CDR3 protein. The sample yields about 180,000 distinct CDR3 sequences, under 55% seen once. The sequenced sample consisted of sorted CD4+, CD8+, or CD8+CD57+ T cells (not recorded which) from PBMCs. The receptors were gathered from a human donor in good health.

In this sample, this clonotype turned up many times. The DNA for the CDR3 is TGCGCCAGCATACTAGCGGGAGGTTACGAGCAGTACTTC. Translating gives CASILAGGYEQYF. The chain carries TRBV10-2 and TRBJ2-7; TRBD2 agrees at 12 bases. The trim removed 7 bases at V and 4 bases at J, leaving 2 bases unmatched. Germline V lookup: CDR1 WSHSY, CDR2 SAAADI. CDR3 size: 13 residues.

This clonotype came up many times. The chain couples TRBV19 to TRBJ1-3; D ambiguous. The CDR3 has 14 residues. Germline CDR1 is LNHDA and CDR2 is SQIVND (reference sequence). Trimming left V 7 bases short and J 0 bases short, with 10 bases between. CDR3 residues: CASTGPRSGNTIYF. In DNA form, the CDR3 reads TGTGCCAGTACCGGGCCTCGCTCTGGAAACACCATATATTTT.

This clonotype was observed many times. The chain combines TRBV5-6 with TRBJ2-1; D possibly corresponds to TRBD1 (5 bases). Per germline, CDR1 SGHDT and CDR2 YYEEEE. The CDR3 is made up of 12 amino acids. The V end lost 2 bases, the J end lost 7 bases, and 7 bases lay between the germline ends. This CDR3 reads CASSFTGNEQFF. CDR3 DNA: TGTGCCAGCAGCTTCACAGGAAATGAGCAGTTCTTC.

The chain links TRBV2 to TRBJ2-3; D may be TRBD1 or TRBD2 (6 bases each). The V gene lost 6 bases and the J gene lost 1 base, with 8 bases spanning the gap. The CDR3 is 13 amino acids. The germline gives CDR1 SNHLY, CDR2 FYNNEI. CDR3 in amino acids: CASSRGRTDTQYF. DNA for the CDR3: TGTGCCAGCAGCCGGGGGCGCACAGATACGCAGTATTTT. The whole variable domain, filled in from reference TRBV2 and TRBJ2-3, reads EPEVTQTPSHQVTQMGQEVILRCVPISNHLYFYWYRQILGQKVEFLVSFYNNEISEKSEIFDDQFSVERPDGSNFTLKIRSTKLEDSAMYFCASSRGRTDTQYFGPGTRLTVL.

This clonotype came up a few times. CDR3 nucleotides: TGTGCCAGCAGCCTAAGACTAGCGGGAGTGTACACCGGGGAGCTGTTTTTT. Amino acids: CASSLRLAGVYTGELFF. The chain couples TRBV5-6 to TRBJ2-2; TRBD2 matches 12 bases. Germline CDR1 is SGHDT and CDR2 is YYEEEE. V was clipped by 4 bases and J by 3 bases; unmatched bases: 7. There are 17 residues in the CDR3.

The chain has TRBV4-3 and TRBJ2-3; tentative D call: TRBD2 (5 bases). The CDR3 consists of 11 residues. Trimming cost V 4 bases and J 6 bases, with 5 bases left between them. CDR1 and CDR2 (germline): LGHNA, YSLEER. The CDR3 reads CASSREDTQYF. CDR3 nucleotides: TGCGCCAGCAGCCGGGAGGATACGCAGTATTTT.